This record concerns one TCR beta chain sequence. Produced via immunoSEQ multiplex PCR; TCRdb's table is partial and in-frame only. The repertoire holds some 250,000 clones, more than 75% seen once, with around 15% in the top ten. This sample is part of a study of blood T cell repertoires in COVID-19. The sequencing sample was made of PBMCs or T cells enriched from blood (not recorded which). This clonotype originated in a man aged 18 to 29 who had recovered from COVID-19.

CDR3: CASGLPLAGGPDTQYF. Here the CDR3 DNA reads TGTGCTAGTGGTTTGCCATTAGCGGGGGGCCCAGATACGCAGTATTTT. The chain recombines TRBV12-5 with TRBJ2-3; 10 positions agree with TRBD2. This CDR3 is built from 16 residues. Germline CDR1 and CDR2: LGHNT and FRNRAP. The V gene end was trimmed by 2 bases and the J gene end by 4 bases; junction bases not matched to a gene: 6.